This TCR beta chain emerged from a study of shared T cell receptors in the human thymus. Profiling relied on immunoSEQ multiplex PCR, and the TCRdb table lists in-frame clones only, not all of them. The sample lists hundreds of thousands of clones; roughly 90% were seen once. V gave up 5 bases and J gave up 2 bases; unmatched junction bases: 9. The CDR3 has 16 amino acids. Germline values: CDR1 SGHTA, CDR2 FQGNSA. The sample was also linked to a second study, of human thymus T cells. As that study records: Thymus specimens were resections from corrective heart surgery. Unrelated people showed highly overlapping thymic repertoires, related research reported.

The sequencing input was thymocytes. This clonotype was sampled from a boy younger than two with a congenital heart defect. The chain employs TRBV7-2 and TRBJ2-3; TRBD2 matches at 8 bases. This CDR3 is CASSQASGRFTDTQYF. The CDR3 bases are TGTGCCAGCAGCCAGGCGAGCGGGAGATTCACAGATACGCAGTATTTT.